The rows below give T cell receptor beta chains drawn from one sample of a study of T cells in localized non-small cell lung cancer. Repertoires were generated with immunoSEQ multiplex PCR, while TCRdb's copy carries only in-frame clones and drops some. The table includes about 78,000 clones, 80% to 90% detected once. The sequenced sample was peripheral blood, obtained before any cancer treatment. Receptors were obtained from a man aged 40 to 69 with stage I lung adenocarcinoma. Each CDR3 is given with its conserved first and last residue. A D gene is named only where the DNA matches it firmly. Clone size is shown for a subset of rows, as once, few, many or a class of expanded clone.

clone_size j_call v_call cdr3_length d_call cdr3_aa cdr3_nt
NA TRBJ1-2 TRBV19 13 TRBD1 CASSMGRGLGYTF TGTGCCAGTAGTATGGGCAGGGGGCTTGGCTACACCTTC
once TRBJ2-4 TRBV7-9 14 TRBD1 CASSRTGGPNIQYF TGTGCCAGCAGCCGGACAGGGGGCCCGAACATTCAGTACTTC
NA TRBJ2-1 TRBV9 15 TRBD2 CASSARLAGVGEQFF TGTGCCAGCAGCGCTCGCCTAGCGGGGGTTGGTGAGCAGTTCTTC
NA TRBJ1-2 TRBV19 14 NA CASSTPGLNYGYTF TGTGCCAGTAGTACTCCTGGACTAAACTATGGCTACACCTTC
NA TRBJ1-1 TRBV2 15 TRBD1 CASSSWGQGDTEAFF TGTGCCAGCAGTTCCTGGGGACAGGGGGACACTGAAGCTTTCTTT
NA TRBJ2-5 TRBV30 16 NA CAWTQRGQGLKETQYF TGTGCCTGGACCCAAAGGGGCCAGGGGTTAAAAGAGACCCAGTACTTC
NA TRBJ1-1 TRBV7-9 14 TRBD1 CASSGQGRNSEAFF TGTGCCAGCAGCGGACAGGGTCGAAACTCTGAAGCTTTCTTT
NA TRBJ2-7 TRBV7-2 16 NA CASSLGVGVSSYEQYF TGTGCCAGCAGCTTAGGAGTCGGGGTAAGCTCCTACGAGCAGTACTTC
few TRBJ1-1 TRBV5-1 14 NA CASSLDRPNTEAFF TGCGCCAGCAGCTTGGACAGACCGAACACTGAAGCTTTCTTT
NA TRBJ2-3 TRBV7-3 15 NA CASSPSYTSTDTQYF TGTGCCAGCAGCCCCTCCTATACTAGCACAGATACGCAGTATTTT
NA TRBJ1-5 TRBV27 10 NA CASSPRPQHF TGTGCCAGCAGTCCCCGCCCCCAGCATTTT